This TCR beta chain was captured in a study of CD8 T cells in Susac syndrome. TEMRA cells were enriched by FACS, while CD8+ and CD4+ T cells were obtained through a negative isolation that was performed magnetically. Random hexamers were used to reverse transcribe 0.5 to 1 ug of RNA. The immunoSEQ assay covered 54 Vbeta and 13 Jbeta segments for CDR3. MiXCR, applied by TCRdb to the immunoSEQ multiplex PCR reads, yields one record per CDR3 protein. This sample has about 23,000 distinct CDR3 sequences, with 93% found just once. The receptor was derived from a human donor with Susac syndrome. Material for sequencing was CD8+ T cells from PBMCs.

CDR3 sequence: CASSSQETQYF. The CDR3, as DNA: TGTGCCAGCAGTTCACAAGAGACCCAGTACTTC. The J gene is TRBJ2-5, the V gene TRBV12-3 or TRBV12-4; D ambiguous. V gave up 4 bases and J gave up 2 bases, with 2 bases separating them. This CDR3 region has 11 residues.